The table lists the clone carrying this T cell receptor (beta chain) with a few counts. What it binds is not known. The data were taken from a study of cytomegalovirus exposure and HLA in healthy donors. The study, taken as a whole, reports: Cytomegalovirus association was assigned to under 200 TCR beta chains. HLA restriction was apparent for most CMV-associated TCR beta chains in a later analysis.

A multiplex PCR was run with 60 Vbeta primers and 13 Jbeta primers. Sequencing used immunoSEQ multiplex PCR; TCRdb keeps in-frame clones, though not all of them. This table holds some 140,000 clones, 70% to 85% found once. V trimming: 5 bases; J trimming: 4 bases; junction bases outside the gene matches: 10. The CDR3 has 16 amino acids. Germline V gene sequence: CDR1 SGHVS, CDR2 FQNEAQ. Sequencing was done on a sample of PBMCs. The TCR was taken from a man aged 25 to 45 in good health and CMV-seronegative. The chain links TRBV7-8 to TRBJ2-3; 9 nucleotides line up with TRBD1. In DNA, the CDR3 is TGTGCCAGCAGCACCCCCGGGACAGGGCGGTCAGATACGCAGTATTTT. It specifies CASSTPGTGRSDTQYF.